This T cell receptor (beta chain) was found in a study of control samples from healthy donors and cancer patients. Assay used: immunoSEQ multiplex PCR; TCRdb lists only in-frame clones, some missing. Of about 140,000 clones detected, about 89% appear once; the ten largest clones hold less than 8.5%. This CDR3 spans 15 amino acids. Germline CDR1 reads MNHEY; CDR2 reads SVGAGI. V shed 5 bases and J 6 bases; nucleotides not matched to a gene: 7. This clonotype was obtained from a man younger than 30 in good health. Sequenced material: blood. The chain links TRBV6-5 to TRBJ1-5, with TRBD1 matching over 10 bases. The CDR3 region is CASSPGQGERQPQHF. The CDR3 coding sequence is TGTGCCAGCAGTCCTGGACAGGGGGAACGTCAGCCCCAGCATTTT.